The 10 T cell receptor beta chains reported below all come from one sample, sequenced in a study of CD8+CD57+ T cells in acquired aplastic anemia. CDR3 and TCR beta VDJ profiling relied on a genomic DNA template. MiXCR, run by TCRdb on the reads, gives a single entry per CDR3 protein. This table holds around 250,000 distinct CDR3 sequences, roughly half found once. The sequenced material came from sorted CD4+, CD8+, or CD8+CD57+ T cells (not recorded which) from PBMCs. These receptors came from a human donor with severe aplastic anemia or a healthy control (not recorded which).

This clonotype was observed a handful of times. A read error is possible here, since a much larger clone lies one base away. V usage is TRBV9 and J usage is TRBJ1-6; D gene ambiguous. The CDR3 spans 15 residues. The germline V gene encodes CDR1 SGDLS and CDR2 YYNGEE. The CDR3 spells CASSPLLASNSPLRF. CDR3 DNA sequence: TGTGCCAGCAGCCCCTTGTTAGCCTCTAATTCACCCCTCCGCTTT.

This chain connects TRBV12-3 or TRBV12-4 to TRBJ2-1, with D perhaps matching TRBD1 or TRBD2 (5 bases each). The CDR3 contains 12 residues. V lost 3 bases, J lost 9 bases, and 9 bases lay in between. This CDR3 reads CASSFPGTEQFF. CDR3 nucleotides: TGTGCCAGCAGTTTCCCCGGGACTGAGCAGTTCTTC.

The chain carries TRBV7-2 and TRBJ2-7, with D tentatively TRBD1 (5 bases). This CDR3 comprises 14 residues. Trimming cost V 4 bases and J 3 bases, with 13 bases left between them. CDR1 and CDR2 (germline): SGHTA, FQGNSA. CDR3 residues: CASSYTGGDYEQYF. Here the CDR3 DNA reads TGTGCCAGCAGCTATACAGGTGGGGACTACGAGCAGTACTTC.

The chain combines TRBV7-9 with TRBJ1-1; a possible D gene is TRBD1 (6 bases). This CDR3 region has 15 residues. Germline V gives CDR1 SEHNR, CDR2 FQNEAQ (reference sequence). Deletions cut 3 bases from V and 3 bases from J, with 14 bases between. CDR3 amino acids: CASSFRDWGHTEAFF. CDR3 in DNA: TGTGCCAGCAGCTTTAGGGACTGGGGGCACACTGAAGCTTTCTTT.

The V call is TRBV6-5, the J call TRBJ2-7; D ambiguous. The CDR3 consists of 14 residues. The germline CDR1 and CDR2 sequences are MNHEY and SVGAGI. Trimming cost V 0 bases and J 2 bases, with 8 bases left between them. CDR3 sequence (DNA): TGTGCCAGCAGTTACTCGGACGGCCCCTACGAGCAGTACTTC. Its protein is CASSYSDGPYEQYF.

This clonotype turned up a few times. The chain combines TRBV5-1 with TRBJ2-1; maybe TRBD2 (6 bases). The CDR3 consists of 13 residues. The germline V gene has CDR1 SGHRS and CDR2 YFSETQ. Trimming stripped 0 bases from V and 9 bases from J, with 10 bases between. The CDR3 region is CASSLDGLREQFF. Here the CDR3 DNA reads TGCGCCAGCAGCTTGGACGGACTACGTGAGCAGTTCTTC.

This clonotype appeared once. The chain uses TRBV20-1 and TRBJ2-5; 8 bases map to TRBD1. Germline loops: CDR1 DFQATT, CDR2 SNEGSKA (reference sequence). The CDR3 totals 13 residues. Trimming cost V 6 bases and J 5 bases; bases outside gene matches: 8. The CDR3 reads CSAEDRVEETQYF. The CDR3 coding sequence is TGCAGTGCAGAGGACAGGGTTGAGGAGACCCAGTACTTC.

In this sample, this clonotype turned up many times. The rearrangement joins TRBV6-1 to TRBJ2-7; D is uncertain. V was cut by 8 bases and J by 3 bases, with 5 bases left in between. This CDR3 contains 10 residues. CDR1 and CDR2 (germline): MNHNS, SASEGT. This CDR3 reads CASEYYEQYF. In DNA form, the CDR3 reads TGTGCCAGCGAGTACTACGAGCAGTACTTC.

The rearrangement links TRBV7-3 to TRBJ2-3; the match to TRBD2 covers 11 bases. The germline V gene has CDR1 SGHTA and CDR2 FQGTGA. CDR3 length: 16 amino acids. After removal of 5 bases from V and 2 bases from J, the junction contained 6 bases not matched to a gene. The CDR3 DNA follows: TGTGCCAGCAGCCCTAGCGGGGGGACCCACACAGATACGCAGTATTTT. As protein: CASSPSGGTHTDTQYF. Combining the CDR3 with reference TRBV7-3 and TRBJ2-3 gives the whole variable domain GAGVSQTPSNKVTEKGKYVELRCDPISGHTALYWYRQSLGQGPEFLIYFQGTGAADDSGLPNDRFFAVRPEGSVSTLKIQRTERGDSAVYLCASSPSGGTHTDTQYFGPGTRLTVL.

In its sample, this clonotype was seen many times. The chain recombines TRBV6-5 with TRBJ1-2; no clear D. This CDR3 spans 13 amino acids. V was cut by 5 bases and J by 6 bases, with 13 bases left in between. From germline, CDR1 is MNHEY and CDR2 SVGAGI. The CDR3 sequence is CASSTDLYHGYTF. In DNA, the CDR3 is TGTGCCAGCAGTACCGACCTTTACCATGGCTACACCTTC.